The 2 T cell receptor beta chains below were found in one sample sequenced in a study of blood T cell repertoires in COVID-19. Produced via immunoSEQ multiplex PCR; TCRdb's table is partial and in-frame only. Found here are about 210,000 clones, around 86% of them singletons; the top ten hold less than 8%. Sequencing used PBMCs or T cells enriched from blood (not recorded which). Source of these receptors: a man between 25 and 39 years old in a cohort exposed to, infected with or recovered from COVID-19 (not recorded which).

The V and J genes are TRBV19 and TRBJ2-7; 13 bases are a match to TRBD2. This CDR3 comprises 20 residues. Looked up from germline, CDR1 is LNHDA and CDR2 is SQIVND (reference sequence). Trimming at V came to 3 bases and at J to 2 bases, leaving 16 bases not matched to a gene. This chain's CDR3 is CASSIPPAGTSGTYTYEQYF. The CDR3 DNA follows: TGTGCCAGTAGTATCCCACCCGCCGGGACTAGCGGGACTTATACCTACGAGCAGTACTTC.

This chain connects TRBV10-2 to TRBJ2-1, with 7 bases that match TRBD2. The germline gives CDR1 WSHSY, CDR2 SAAADI. V dropped 2 bases and J dropped 4; count of bases not matched to a gene: 5. The CDR3 sequence is 15 residues long. The CDR3 region is CASSEAGAEYNEQFF. Here the CDR3 DNA reads TGCGCCAGCAGTGAGGCGGGAGCAGAATACAATGAGCAGTTCTTC.